The rows below give T cell receptor beta chains drawn from one sample of a study of CD8 T cells in Susac syndrome. TCRdb reprocessed the immunoSEQ multiplex PCR reads via MiXCR and lists one record per CDR3 protein. The sample holds about 210,000 distinct CDR3 sequences, about 95% seen once. Sequencing was performed on CD4+ T cells from PBMCs. These receptors were obtained from a human donor with multiple sclerosis. CDR3s include the opening cysteine and the closing phenylalanine or tryptophan. D genes are given only for firm matches. Clone size is given for some rows only: seen once, a few or many times, or a class if the clone is expanded.

DNA | CDR3 | D | J | size | V
TGTGCCTGGTTCTACACAGGGGGCTCCGATCAGCCCCAGCATTTT | CAWFYTGGSDQPQHF | TRBD1 | TRBJ1-5 | . | TRBV30
TGTGCCAGTAGGTTGGCAGATACGCAGTATTTT | CASRLADTQYF | . | TRBJ2-3 | . | TRBV19
TGTGCCAGCTCACCTTTCGACATGGAGTTGAGGACCGGGGAGCTGTTTTTT | CASSPFDMELRTGELFF | . | TRBJ2-2 | . | TRBV18
TGCGCCAGCAGCTTGGCCTTGGCACAAGCGGATGGCTACACCTTC | CASSLALAQADGYTF | . | TRBJ1-2 | . | TRBV5-1
TGTGCCAGCAGTTTACCCAGGGGCGCAGATACGCAGTATTTT | CASSLPRGADTQYF | . | TRBJ2-3 | . | TRBV28
TGTGCCAGCTCACCTGGGGGGGTCCCCAATTCACCCCTCCACTTT | CASSPGGVPNSPLHF | . | TRBJ1-6 | . | TRBV18
TGTGCCAGCAGCCCAGTCGTCCTTACTAACTATGGCTACACCTTC | CASSPVVLTNYGYTF | . | TRBJ1-2 | . | TRBV3-1
TGTGCCAGCAGCCAAAGTCTCGAGGCGGCTTTCTTT | CASSQSLEAAFF | . | TRBJ1-1 | . | TRBV11-2
TGTGCCAGCAGTTACGGACAGGGAGAAGCTTTCTTT | CASSYGQGEAFF | TRBD1 | TRBJ1-1 | . | TRBV12-3/TRBV12-4
TGCAGTGCTAGAGATATCGGGGATTCACCCCTCCACTTT | CSARDIGDSPLHF | . | TRBJ1-6 | . | TRBV20-1
TGTGCCAGCTCACCCCTGATGCGACGAGACACTGAAGCTTTCTTT | CASSPLMRRDTEAFF | . | TRBJ1-1 | . | TRBV18
TGTGCCTGGAGGGGTCCTTCTGGGGCCAACGTCCTGACTTTC | CAWRGPSGANVLTF | . | TRBJ2-6 | . | TRBV30
TGCGCCAGCAGCCAAGGGGCGGGGGAGTGGAATGAGCAGTTCTTC | CASSQGAGEWNEQFF | TRBD2 | TRBJ2-1 | once | TRBV4-1